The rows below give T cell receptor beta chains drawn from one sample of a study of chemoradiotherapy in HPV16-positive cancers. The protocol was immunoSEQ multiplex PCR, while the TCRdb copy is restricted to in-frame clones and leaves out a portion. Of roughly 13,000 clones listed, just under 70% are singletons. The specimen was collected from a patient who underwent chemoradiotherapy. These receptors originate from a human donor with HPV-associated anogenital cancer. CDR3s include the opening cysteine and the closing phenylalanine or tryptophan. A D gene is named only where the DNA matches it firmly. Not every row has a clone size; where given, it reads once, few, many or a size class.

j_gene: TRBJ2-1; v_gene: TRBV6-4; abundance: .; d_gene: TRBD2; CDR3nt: TGTGCCAGCAGTTCCCTCAGCGGGGCGGTGTTCTTC; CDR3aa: CASSSLSGAVFF
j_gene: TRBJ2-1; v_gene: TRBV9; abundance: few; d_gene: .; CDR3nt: TGTGCCAGCAGCGTAGGAGAATACAATGAGCAGTTCTTC; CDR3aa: CASSVGEYNEQFF
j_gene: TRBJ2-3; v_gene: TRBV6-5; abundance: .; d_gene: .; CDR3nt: TGTGCCAGCAGAGCGGGTAGCACAGATACGCAGTATTTT; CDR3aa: CASRAGSTDTQYF
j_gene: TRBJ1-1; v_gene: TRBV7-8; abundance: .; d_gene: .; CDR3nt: TGTGCCAGCAGCTTAGCGCGGCAGATGAACACTGAAGCTTTCTTT; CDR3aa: CASSLARQMNTEAFF
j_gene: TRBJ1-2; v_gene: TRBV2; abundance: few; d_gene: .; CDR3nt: TGTGCCAGCACCAGAACTCTATATGGCTACACCTTC; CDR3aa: CASTRTLYGYTF
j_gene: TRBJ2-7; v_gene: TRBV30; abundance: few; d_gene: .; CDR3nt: TGTGCCTGGAGTCAGGGCTCTCACGAGCAGTACTTC; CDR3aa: CAWSQGSHEQYF
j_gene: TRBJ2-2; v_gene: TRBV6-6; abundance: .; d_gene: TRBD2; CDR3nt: TGTGCCAGCAAGACTAGCGGTTACGGCGGGGAGCTGTTTTTT; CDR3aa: CASKTSGYGGELFF
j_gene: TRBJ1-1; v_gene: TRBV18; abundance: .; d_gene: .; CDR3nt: TGTGCCAGCTCACCAATGGGGCCCCCGGGGGGGGCTTTCTTT; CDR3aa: CASSPMGPPGGAFF
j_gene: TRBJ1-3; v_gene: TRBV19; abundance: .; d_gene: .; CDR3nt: TGTGCCAGTAGTGAGGGACTGCTTTCTGGAAACACCATATATTTT; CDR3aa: CASSEGLLSGNTIYF
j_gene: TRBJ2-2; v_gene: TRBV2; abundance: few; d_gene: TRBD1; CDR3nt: TGTGCCAGCAGTGAAGCGCTTCAGGGGGACGGGGAGCTGTTTTTT; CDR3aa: CASSEALQGDGELFF
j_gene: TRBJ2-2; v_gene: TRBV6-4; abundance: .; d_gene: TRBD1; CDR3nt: TGTGCCAGCAGTCAAGGGGCAGGGGGAGACACCGGGGAGCTGTTTTTT; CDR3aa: CASSQGAGGDTGELFF
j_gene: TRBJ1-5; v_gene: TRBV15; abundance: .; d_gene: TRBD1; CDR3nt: TGTGCCACCAGCAGGTCCTATGGGGCAGGGGGAAATCAGCCCCAGCATTTT; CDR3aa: CATSRSYGAGGNQPQHF
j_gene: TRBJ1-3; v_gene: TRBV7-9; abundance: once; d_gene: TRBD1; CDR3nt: TGTGCCAGCAGCCCACAGGGGGCGTCCGGAAACACCATATATTTT; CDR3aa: CASSPQGASGNTIYF
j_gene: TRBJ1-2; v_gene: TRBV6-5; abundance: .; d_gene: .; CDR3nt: TGTGCCAGCAGTTACGGACTTTTTGGCTACACCTTC; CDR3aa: CASSYGLFGYTF
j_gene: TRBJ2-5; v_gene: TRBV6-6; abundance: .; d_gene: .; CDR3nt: TGTGCCAGCAGTTACTCGAATCCCAGACAAGAGACCCAGTACTTC; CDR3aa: CASSYSNPRQETQYF
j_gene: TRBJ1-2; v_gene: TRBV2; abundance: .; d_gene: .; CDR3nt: TGTGCCAGCACAGGTGAACCCTATGGCTACACCTTC; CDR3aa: CASTGEPYGYTF
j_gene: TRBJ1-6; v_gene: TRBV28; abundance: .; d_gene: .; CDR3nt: TGTGCCAGCAGTTTATCATCGGGGAGCTATAATTCACCCCTCCACTTT; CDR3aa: CASSLSSGSYNSPLHF
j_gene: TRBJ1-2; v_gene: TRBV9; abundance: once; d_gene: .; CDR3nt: TGTGCCAGCAGCGTCGGACTGGGAGCTAACTATGGCTACACCTTC; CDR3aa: CASSVGLGANYGYTF
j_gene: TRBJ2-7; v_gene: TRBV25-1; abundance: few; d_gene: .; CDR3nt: TGTGCCACCTCAGAAGGGCACGAGCAGTACTTC; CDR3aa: CATSEGHEQYF
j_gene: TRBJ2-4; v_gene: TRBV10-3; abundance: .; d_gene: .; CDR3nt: TGTGCCATCAGTGAGTCGGGGGTCCAACTAGCCAAAAACATTCAGTACTTC; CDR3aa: CAISESGVQLAKNIQYF
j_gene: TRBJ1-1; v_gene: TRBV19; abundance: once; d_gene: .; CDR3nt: TGTGCCAGTAGCTCGGACAGCGGAAAAGCTTTCTTT; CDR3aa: CASSSDSGKAFF
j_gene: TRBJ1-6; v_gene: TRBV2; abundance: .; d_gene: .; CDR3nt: TGTGCCAGTTTTTTGGGGGACGGCAATTCACCCCTCCACTTT; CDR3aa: CASFLGDGNSPLHF
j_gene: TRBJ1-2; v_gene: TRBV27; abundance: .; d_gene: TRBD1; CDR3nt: TGTGCCAGCAGTTCTCGTGGGGGGGACAGCCTCTATGGCTACACCTTC; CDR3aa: CASSSRGGDSLYGYTF
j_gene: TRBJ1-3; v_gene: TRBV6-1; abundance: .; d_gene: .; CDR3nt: TGTGCCAGTTTAAGCTCTGGAAACACCATATATTTT; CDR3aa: CASLSSGNTIYF
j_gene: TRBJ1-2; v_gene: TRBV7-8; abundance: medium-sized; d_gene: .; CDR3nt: TGTGCCAGCAGCTTAGCGAAGTGGGACGTAGACTCGTATGGCTACACCTTC; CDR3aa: CASSLAKWDVDSYGYTF
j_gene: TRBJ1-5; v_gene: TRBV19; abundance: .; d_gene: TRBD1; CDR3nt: TGTGCCAGTAGTCCCCTCGGGACAGGGAGTCAGCCCCAGCATTTT; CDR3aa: CASSPLGTGSQPQHF
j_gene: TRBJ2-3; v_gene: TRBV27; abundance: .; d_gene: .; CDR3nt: TGTGCCAGCAGTCCGCTCACCCTCAGCACAGATACGCAGTATTTT; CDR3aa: CASSPLTLSTDTQYF
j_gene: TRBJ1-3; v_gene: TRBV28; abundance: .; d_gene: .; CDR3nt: TGTGCCAGCAGTTCACCTTGGGGGCCAGGAAACACCATATATTTT; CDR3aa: CASSSPWGPGNTIYF
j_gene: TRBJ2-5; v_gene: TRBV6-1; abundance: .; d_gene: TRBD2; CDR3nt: TGTGCCAGCAGTGAACTAGCGGGGGGGCAAGAGACCCAGTACTTC; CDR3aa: CASSELAGGQETQYF
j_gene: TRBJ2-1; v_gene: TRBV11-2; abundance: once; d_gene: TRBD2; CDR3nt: TGTGCCAGCGGAAAACTAGCGGGGATCTACAATGAGCAGTTCTTC; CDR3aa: CASGKLAGIYNEQFF
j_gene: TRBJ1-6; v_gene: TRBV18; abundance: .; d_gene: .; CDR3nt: TGTGCCAGCTCACCACAGGGTTATAATTCACCCCTCCACTTT; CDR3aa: CASSPQGYNSPLHF
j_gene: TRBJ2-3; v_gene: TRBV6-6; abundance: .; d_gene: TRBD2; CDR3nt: TGTGCCAGCAGTTCGTGGGCGGGGGTGGCAGATACGCAGTATTTT; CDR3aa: CASSSWAGVADTQYF
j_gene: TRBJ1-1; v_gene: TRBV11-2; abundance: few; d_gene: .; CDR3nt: TGTGCCAGCAGCTTAGACAGGGTAGGGACTGAAGCTTTCTTT; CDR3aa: CASSLDRVGTEAFF
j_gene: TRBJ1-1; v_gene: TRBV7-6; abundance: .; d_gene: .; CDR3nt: TGTGCCAGCAGCTTAGACGCCCAGAACACTGAAGCTTTCTTT; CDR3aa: CASSLDAQNTEAFF
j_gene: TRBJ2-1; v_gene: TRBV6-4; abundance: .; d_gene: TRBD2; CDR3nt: TGTGCCAGCAGTGTAGCTAGCGGGGGTTACAATGAGCAGTTCTTC; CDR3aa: CASSVASGGYNEQFF
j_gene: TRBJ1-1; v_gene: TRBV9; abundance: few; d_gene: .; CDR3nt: TGTGCCAGCAGCAGTGGGTGGGGAAACACTGAAGCTTTCTTT; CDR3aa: CASSSGWGNTEAFF
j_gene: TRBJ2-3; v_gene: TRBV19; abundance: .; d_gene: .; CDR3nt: TGTGCCAGTAGCGGGCCGGGACGCAGCACAGATACGCAGTATTTT; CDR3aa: CASSGPGRSTDTQYF
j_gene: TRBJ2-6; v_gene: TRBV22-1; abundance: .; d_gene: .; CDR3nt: TGTCCTGGGAGAACACGTAGCGAACAAAGTCGGGCCAACGTCCTGACTTTC; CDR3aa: CPGRTRSEQSRANVLTF
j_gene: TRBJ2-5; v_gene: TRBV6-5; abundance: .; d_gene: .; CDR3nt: TGTGCCAGCAGTTGGGCACCGAATACTCTTCAAGAGACCCAGTACTTC; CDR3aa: CASSWAPNTLQETQYF
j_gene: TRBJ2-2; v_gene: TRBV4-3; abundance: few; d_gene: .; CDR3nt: TGCGCCAGCAGCCAAGGGACCACAAACACCGGGGAGCTGTTTTTT; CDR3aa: CASSQGTTNTGELFF
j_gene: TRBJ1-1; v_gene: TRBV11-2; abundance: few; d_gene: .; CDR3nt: TGTGCCAGCAGCCCAACAACAGGAACAACTGAAGCTTTCTTT; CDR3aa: CASSPTTGTTEAFF
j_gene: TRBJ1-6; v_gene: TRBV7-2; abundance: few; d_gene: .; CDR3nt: TGTGCCAGCAGCTTGAGGGAGCCGAGTGGTTCACCCCTCCACTTT; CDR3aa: CASSLREPSGSPLHF
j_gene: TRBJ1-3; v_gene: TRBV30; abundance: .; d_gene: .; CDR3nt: TGTGCCTGGAGTGCCACCTCTGGAAACACCATATATTTT; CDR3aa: CAWSATSGNTIYF
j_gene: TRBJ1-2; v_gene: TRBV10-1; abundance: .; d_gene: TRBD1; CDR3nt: TGCGCCAGCAGTCGGACAGGAAGTAACAACTATGGCTACACCTTC; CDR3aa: CASSRTGSNNYGYTF
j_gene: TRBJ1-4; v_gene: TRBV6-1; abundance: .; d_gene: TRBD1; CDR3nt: TGTGCCAGCAGTGGACAGGGGCATGAAAAACTGTTTTTT; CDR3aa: CASSGQGHEKLFF
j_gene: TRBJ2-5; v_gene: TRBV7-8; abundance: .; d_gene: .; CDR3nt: TGTGCCAGCAGCATAGACACGCTCCAATCGGGGGCCCAGTACTTC; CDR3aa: CASSIDTLQSGAQYF
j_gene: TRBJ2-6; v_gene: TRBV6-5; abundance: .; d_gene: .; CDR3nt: TGTGCCAGCAGGTCTGGGGCCAACGTCCTGACTTTC; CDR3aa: CASRSGANVLTF
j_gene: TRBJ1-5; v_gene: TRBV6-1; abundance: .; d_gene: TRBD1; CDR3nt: TGTGCCAGCAGTGAAATGGTCCAGGGGGGTCAGCCCCAGCATTTT; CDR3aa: CASSEMVQGGQPQHF
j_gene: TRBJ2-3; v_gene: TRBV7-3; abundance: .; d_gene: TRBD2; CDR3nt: TGTGCCAGCAGCCCTAGCGGAAGCACAGATACGCAGTATTTT; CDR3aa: CASSPSGSTDTQYF
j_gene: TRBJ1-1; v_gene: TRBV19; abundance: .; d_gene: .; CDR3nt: TGTGCCAGTAGTATTCGGGAAACTTCTGAAGCTTTCTTT; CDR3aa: CASSIRETSEAFF
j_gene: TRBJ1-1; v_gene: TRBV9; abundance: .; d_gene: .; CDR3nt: TGTGCCAGCAGCGTAGGTGCCCCGGGGAACACTGAAGCTTTCTTT; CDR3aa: CASSVGAPGNTEAFF
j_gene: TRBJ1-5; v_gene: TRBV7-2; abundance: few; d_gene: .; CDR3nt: TGTGCCAGCAGCCCCCTGGGGCAGGGAAGCAATCAGCCCCAGCATTTT; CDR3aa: CASSPLGQGSNQPQHF
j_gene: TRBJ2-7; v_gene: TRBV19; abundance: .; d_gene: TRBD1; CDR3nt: TGTGCCAGTAGCCATCCCGGGACAGGGGATTACGAGCAGTACTTC; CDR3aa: CASSHPGTGDYEQYF
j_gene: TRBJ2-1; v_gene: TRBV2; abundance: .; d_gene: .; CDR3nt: TGTGCCAGCAGGGTTTACAATGAGCAGTTCTTC; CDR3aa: CASRVYNEQFF
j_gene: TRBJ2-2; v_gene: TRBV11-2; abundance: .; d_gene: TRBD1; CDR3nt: TGTGCCAGCAGTTTTACAGGGGGAACGACCGGGGAGCTGTTTTTT; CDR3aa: CASSFTGGTTGELFF
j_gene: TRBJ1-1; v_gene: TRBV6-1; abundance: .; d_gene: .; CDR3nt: TGTGCCAGCAGTGAGGGGGAGAACACTGAAGCTTTCTTT; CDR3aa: CASSEGENTEAFF
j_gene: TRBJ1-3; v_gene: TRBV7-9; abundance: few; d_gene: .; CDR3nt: TGTGCCAGCAGCCCCGTTGGGTTTGTGTCTGGAAACACCATATATTTT; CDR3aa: CASSPVGFVSGNTIYF
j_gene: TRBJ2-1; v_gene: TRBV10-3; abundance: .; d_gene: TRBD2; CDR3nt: TGTGCCATCAGTGCCTTAGGGATTGTGAGCGGGGTGCCCGGTGAGCAGTTCTTC; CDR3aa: CAISALGIVSGVPGEQFF
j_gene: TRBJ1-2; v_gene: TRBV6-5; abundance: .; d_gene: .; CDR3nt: TGTGCCAGCAGTTACTCGAATTGGGTGCCTTACTATGGCTACACCTTC; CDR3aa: CASSYSNWVPYYGYTF